This is a list of T cell receptor beta chains from one sample in a study of T cells after yellow fever vaccination. TCRdb reprocessed the 5' RACE reads via MiXCR and lists one record per CDR3 protein. The data hold fewer than 450,000 distinct CDR3 sequences, with less than 9.5% observed a single time. Sequencing used PBMCs, obtained about 41 days after the first yellow fever vaccination. Every receptor here comes from a man between 18 and 35 years old who received the YFV17D yellow fever vaccine. Both conserved end residues are part of each CDR3. A D gene is named only where the DNA matches it firmly. Size is omitted from some rows. Given values are once, few, many or a class for expanded clones.

>.|TRBV7-2|TRBJ2-1|once
TGTGCCAGCAGCTTAGGGGTCTTGGGGCAGTTCTTC
CASSLGVLGQFF
>.|TRBV5-1|TRBJ2-5|few
TGCGCCAGCAGCTTGGCCTTTAGCCGGCCTCGAGCCCAGTACTTC
CASSLAFSRPRAQYF
>.|TRBV20-1|TRBJ2-2|.
TGCAGTGCTAGAGATCCGGGGGGCGGCGGGGAGCTGTTTTTT
CSARDPGGGGELFF
>TRBD2|TRBV19|TRBJ2-1|.
TGTGCCAGTATCCCCGGGGGGGGCTACAATGAGCAGTTCTTC
CASIPGGGYNEQFF
>.|TRBV7-2|TRBJ1-6|few
TGTGCCAGCAGCTTCGGGGTCCGGGGTAATTCACCCCTCCACTTT
CASSFGVRGNSPLHF
>.|TRBV6-6|TRBJ2-1|.
TGTGCCAGCAGCGCGACAACCTACAATGAGCAGTTCTTC
CASSATTYNEQFF
>.|TRBV5-4|TRBJ2-5|.
TGTGCCAGCAGCTTGAGTGGTGGCGAAGAGACCCAGTACTTC
CASSLSGGEETQYF
>TRBD1|TRBV29-1|TRBJ1-1|few
TGCAGCGCGTCGGGACAGGAGAACACTGAAGCTTTCTTT
CSASGQENTEAFF
>.|TRBV11-2|TRBJ2-3|few
TGTGCCAGCAGCTTGGCCCGGAGGGGGGGCCCAGATACGCAGTATTTT
CASSLARRGGPDTQYF
>.|TRBV5-1|TRBJ1-1|few
TGCGCCAGCAGCTCAGGAGGTTCGAACACTGAAGCTTTCTTT
CASSSGGSNTEAFF
>.|TRBV20-1|TRBJ1-2|.
TGCAGTGCTAGAGAGCCGGGGGGAGACTATGGCTACACCTTC
CSAREPGGDYGYTF
>.|TRBV28|TRBJ1-2|many
TGTGCCAGCAGTTTATATTCAGGGAGAAACTATGGCTACACCTTC
CASSLYSGRNYGYTF
>.|TRBV12-3/TRBV12-4|TRBJ1-4|few
TGTGCCAGCAGTGGTGGAGGGCTGAGTTTTACTAATGAAAAACTGTTTTTT
CASSGGGLSFTNEKLFF
>.|TRBV30|TRBJ2-5|few
TGTGCCTGGATGAGGTATGAGACCCAGTACTTC
CAWMRYETQYF
>.|TRBV7-2|TRBJ1-1|.
TGTGCCAGCAGCTCAAGGGGGATAATGAACACTGAAGCTTTCTTT
CASSSRGIMNTEAFF
>.|TRBV5-1|TRBJ1-1|few
TGCGCCAGCAGCTTGGTTTCGGTGAACACTGAAGCTTTCTTT
CASSLVSVNTEAFF
>TRBD1|TRBV5-1|TRBJ2-7|.
TGCGCCAGCAGCTCCGGGACAGTGGACTCCTACGAGCAGTACTTC
CASSSGTVDSYEQYF
>TRBD1|TRBV12-3/TRBV12-4|TRBJ1-5|few
TGTGCCAGCAGTACCAAAGGACAGGTCGAGCCAGCCCAGCATTTT
CASSTKGQVEPAQHF
>.|TRBV4-2|TRBJ1-1|many
TGTGCCAGCAGCCAAGTGCAGGGAAAAGCTTTCTTT
CASSQVQGKAFF
>.|TRBV6-5|TRBJ1-2|many
TGTGCCAGCAGTTACGCTTTAAGGGGCAGGGAGTATGGCTACACCTTC
CASSYALRGREYGYTF
>.|TRBV9|TRBJ2-1|few
TGTGCCAGCAGCGTAAAGGGATACAATGAGCAGTTCTTC
CASSVKGYNEQFF
>.|TRBV6-5|TRBJ2-5|few
TGTGCCAGCAGTTACTCCGACATCCAAGAGACCCAGTACTTC
CASSYSDIQETQYF
>.|TRBV7-2|TRBJ2-3|few
TGTGCCAGCAGCTTATACTCTCCGGGGCTGGATGAAGATACGCAGTATTTT
CASSLYSPGLDEDTQYF
>TRBD1|TRBV3-1|TRBJ1-2|.
TGTGCCAGCAGCAACCCACAGGGGCGGAACTATGGCTACACCTTC
CASSNPQGRNYGYTF
>.|TRBV4-1|TRBJ2-7|.
TGCGCCAGCAGCCAAGGCCCGTTGGCGGGATCTGAGCAGTACTTC
CASSQGPLAGSEQYF
>.|TRBV11-2|TRBJ2-5|.
TGTGCCAGCAGCTTAGACTTATCTAAAGCGGGAGAGACCCAGTACTTC
CASSLDLSKAGETQYF
>TRBD1|TRBV5-1|TRBJ1-6|few
TGCGCCAGCAGCCCCAGAGGGACAGGGTCAGGAAATTCACCCCTCCACTTT
CASSPRGTGSGNSPLHF
>.|TRBV3-1|TRBJ2-4|.
TGTGCCAGCAGCCGAGGTATCTTGAAAAACATTCAGTACTTC
CASSRGILKNIQYF